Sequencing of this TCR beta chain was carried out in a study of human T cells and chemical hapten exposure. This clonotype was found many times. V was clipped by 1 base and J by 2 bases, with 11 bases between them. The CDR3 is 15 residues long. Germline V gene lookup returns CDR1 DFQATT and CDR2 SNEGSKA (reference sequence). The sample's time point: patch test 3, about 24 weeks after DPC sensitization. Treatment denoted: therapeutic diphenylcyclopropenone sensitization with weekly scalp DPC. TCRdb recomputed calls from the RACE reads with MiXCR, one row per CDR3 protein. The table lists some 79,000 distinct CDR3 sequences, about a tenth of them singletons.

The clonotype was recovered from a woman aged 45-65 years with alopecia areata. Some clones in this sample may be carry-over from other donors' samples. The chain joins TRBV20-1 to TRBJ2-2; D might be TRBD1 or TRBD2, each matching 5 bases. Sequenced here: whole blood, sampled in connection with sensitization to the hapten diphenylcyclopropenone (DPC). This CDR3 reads CSARVGTANTGELFF. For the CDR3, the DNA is TGCAGTGCTAGAGTCGGGACCGCAAACACCGGGGAGCTGTTTTTT.